The clone carrying this T cell receptor beta chain was observed a handful of times. Its target is unknown. Expressed TCRB transcripts were sequenced because the entire RNA isolate underwent reverse transcription. Reads from naive, central memory and regulatory T cell samples averaged approximately 3.7 million. Data came from immunoSEQ multiplex PCR; TCRdb stores just in-frame clones and leaves some out. The sample contains around 340,000 clones, approximately 9.7% of which appear only once. These data belong to a study of beta chain features in type 1 diabetes. General observations from the study: Among patients with Type 1 diabetes, TCRB CDR3s were moderately but significantly shorter in every one of the four CD4+ subsets.

CDR3 length: 17 amino acids. CDR1 SEHNR and CDR2 FQNEAQ come from the germline V gene (reference sequence). V was pared by 4 bases and J by 0 bases, with 5 bases of the junction left unmatched. This chain links TRBV7-9 with TRBJ1-3; 11 bases are a match to TRBD1. Sequencing was done on a sample of central memory CD4+ T cells from blood. The receptor was derived from a man aged 25-45 years with type 1 diabetes. The CDR3 DNA reads TGTGCCAGCAGCTCTGGGACAGGGGGTCGCTCTGGAAACACCATATATTTT. Translating gives CASSSGTGGRSGNTIYF.